The subject of this entry is one TCR beta chain. There are 15 residues in the CDR3. The V end was cut by 5 bases, the J end by 5 bases, with 17 bases between. Germline V lookup: CDR1 KGHDR, CDR2 SFDVKD. One entry per CDR3 protein results from TCRdb running MiXCR on the RT-PCR reads. The sample carries around 700,000 distinct CDR3 sequences, approximately 15% recorded once. What was sequenced was memory CD4+ T cells from blood. This sequence originates from a female donor in good health, serving as a healthy control. The chain couples TRBV24-1 to TRBJ2-5; possible D gene TRBD1, 6 bases. The CDR3 nucleotides are TGTGCCACCAGTGTAGGGGACCGTAGGGGGGAGACCCAGTACTTC. Translated: CATSVGDRRGETQYF.